This T cell receptor (beta chain) was identified during a study of PD-1 blockade in mismatch repair-deficient tumors. Regarding the study as a whole: Rapid post-treatment expansion, then contraction, generally preceding radiologic response, marked tumor-resident clones.

About this clone itself: Its antigen is unknown.

Every patient had mismatch repair deficiency by PCR or immunohistochemistry. Only in-frame clones appear in the TCRdb table, and some are missing; sequencing was by immunoSEQ multiplex PCR. This table holds approximately 38,000 clones, approximately 85% found once. The germline V gene has CDR1 SGHDT and CDR2 YYEEEE. This CDR3 is 14 amino acids long. The J segment lost 4 bases and the V segment lost 7 bases, leaving 8 bases of the junction unmatched. This clonotype originated in an adult with mismatch repair-deficient cancer. The chain combines TRBV5-6 with TRBJ1-5, with 7 bases aligning to TRBD1. Here the sequenced sample was peripheral blood, taken roughly 76 weeks after starting pembrolizumab. CDR3 amino acids: CASATGVGNQPQHF. The CDR3, as DNA: TGTGCCAGCGCCACAGGGGTAGGGAATCAGCCCCAGCATTTT. The variable domain in full, completed from reference TRBV5-6 and TRBJ1-5, reads DAGVTQSPTHLIKTRGQQVTLRCSPKSGHDTVSWYQQALGQGPQFIFQYYEEEERQRGNFPDRFSGHQFPNYSSELNVNALLLGDSALYLCASATGVGNQPQHFGDGTRLSIL.